Sequencing of this TCR beta chain was carried out in a study of blood T cell repertoires in COVID-19. CDR1 SGHTA and CDR2 FQGNSA come from the germline V gene. This CDR3 comprises 13 residues. V was shortened by 4 bases and J by 4 bases, with 11 bases between the two germline ends. Libraries were prepared by immunoSEQ multiplex PCR; TCRdb keeps only in-frame clonotypes and omits some of them. The data hold nearly 40,000 clones, with about 86% observed a single time. Sequencing was performed on peripheral blood. This chain connects TRBV7-2 to TRBJ2-7, with D tentatively TRBD2 (6 bases). The receptor was isolated from a man aged 50-60 years in a cohort sampled during active COVID-19. For the CDR3, the DNA is TGTGCCAGCAGCTCGGGACTGGCTTACGAGCAGTACGTC. Encoded protein: CASSSGLAYEQYV.